This T cell receptor beta chain derives from a study of response to subunit inactivated influenza vaccine. About this clonotype itself: The antigen remains unidentified.

The CDR3 covers 16 residues. Per the germline V gene, CDR1 is LGHNA and CDR2 is YSLEER. The V gene lost 2 bases and the J gene lost 1 base, with 14 bases spanning the gap. TCRdb redid the calling of the RT-PCR reads with MiXCR, one entry per CDR3 protein. This table holds about 500,000 distinct CDR3 sequences, approximately 15% found once. Points from the study as a whole: Each seasonal flu vaccination may recruit only limited new T cells, authors suggested.

V usage is TRBV4-3 and J usage is TRBJ1-2; D remains ambiguous. This TCR derives from a man between 45 and 75 years old who received an inactivated influenza vaccine. Source: CD4+ T cells sorted from PBMCs, taken around 25 months after vaccination. CDR3 sequence (DNA): TGCGCCAGCAGCCAAACAGCAGAGGGCAGTAACTATGGCTACACCTTC. Translating it yields CASSQTAEGSNYGYTF.